The clone carrying this TCR beta chain was picked up a small number of times. Its matching antigen is unknown. PCR amplification relied on 60 Vbeta primers (plus 13 Jbeta primers). The data were produced by immunoSEQ multiplex PCR, yet TCRdb's version contains in-frame clones alone and is incomplete. Here the sample spans some 70,000 clones, approximately 58% being singletons. Germline V gene lookup returns CDR1 KGHSH and CDR2 LQKENI. V gave up 1 base and J gave up 10 bases; unmatched junction bases: 9. CDR3 size: 14 residues. The sample originates from a study of cytomegalovirus exposure and HLA in healthy donors. Whole-study findings and limits: Excluded were some V segments that proved indistinguishable, including TRBV6-2 and TRBV6-3.

Sequenced input: PBMCs. The receptor comes from a woman aged 45-60 years in good health and CMV-seronegative. The V and J genes are TRBV18 and TRBJ2-5; 7 bases agree with TRBD1. The CDR3 DNA is TGTGCCAGCTCACCACTCCCAGGGGGAGAAGACCAGTACTTC. Translated: CASSPLPGGEDQYF.